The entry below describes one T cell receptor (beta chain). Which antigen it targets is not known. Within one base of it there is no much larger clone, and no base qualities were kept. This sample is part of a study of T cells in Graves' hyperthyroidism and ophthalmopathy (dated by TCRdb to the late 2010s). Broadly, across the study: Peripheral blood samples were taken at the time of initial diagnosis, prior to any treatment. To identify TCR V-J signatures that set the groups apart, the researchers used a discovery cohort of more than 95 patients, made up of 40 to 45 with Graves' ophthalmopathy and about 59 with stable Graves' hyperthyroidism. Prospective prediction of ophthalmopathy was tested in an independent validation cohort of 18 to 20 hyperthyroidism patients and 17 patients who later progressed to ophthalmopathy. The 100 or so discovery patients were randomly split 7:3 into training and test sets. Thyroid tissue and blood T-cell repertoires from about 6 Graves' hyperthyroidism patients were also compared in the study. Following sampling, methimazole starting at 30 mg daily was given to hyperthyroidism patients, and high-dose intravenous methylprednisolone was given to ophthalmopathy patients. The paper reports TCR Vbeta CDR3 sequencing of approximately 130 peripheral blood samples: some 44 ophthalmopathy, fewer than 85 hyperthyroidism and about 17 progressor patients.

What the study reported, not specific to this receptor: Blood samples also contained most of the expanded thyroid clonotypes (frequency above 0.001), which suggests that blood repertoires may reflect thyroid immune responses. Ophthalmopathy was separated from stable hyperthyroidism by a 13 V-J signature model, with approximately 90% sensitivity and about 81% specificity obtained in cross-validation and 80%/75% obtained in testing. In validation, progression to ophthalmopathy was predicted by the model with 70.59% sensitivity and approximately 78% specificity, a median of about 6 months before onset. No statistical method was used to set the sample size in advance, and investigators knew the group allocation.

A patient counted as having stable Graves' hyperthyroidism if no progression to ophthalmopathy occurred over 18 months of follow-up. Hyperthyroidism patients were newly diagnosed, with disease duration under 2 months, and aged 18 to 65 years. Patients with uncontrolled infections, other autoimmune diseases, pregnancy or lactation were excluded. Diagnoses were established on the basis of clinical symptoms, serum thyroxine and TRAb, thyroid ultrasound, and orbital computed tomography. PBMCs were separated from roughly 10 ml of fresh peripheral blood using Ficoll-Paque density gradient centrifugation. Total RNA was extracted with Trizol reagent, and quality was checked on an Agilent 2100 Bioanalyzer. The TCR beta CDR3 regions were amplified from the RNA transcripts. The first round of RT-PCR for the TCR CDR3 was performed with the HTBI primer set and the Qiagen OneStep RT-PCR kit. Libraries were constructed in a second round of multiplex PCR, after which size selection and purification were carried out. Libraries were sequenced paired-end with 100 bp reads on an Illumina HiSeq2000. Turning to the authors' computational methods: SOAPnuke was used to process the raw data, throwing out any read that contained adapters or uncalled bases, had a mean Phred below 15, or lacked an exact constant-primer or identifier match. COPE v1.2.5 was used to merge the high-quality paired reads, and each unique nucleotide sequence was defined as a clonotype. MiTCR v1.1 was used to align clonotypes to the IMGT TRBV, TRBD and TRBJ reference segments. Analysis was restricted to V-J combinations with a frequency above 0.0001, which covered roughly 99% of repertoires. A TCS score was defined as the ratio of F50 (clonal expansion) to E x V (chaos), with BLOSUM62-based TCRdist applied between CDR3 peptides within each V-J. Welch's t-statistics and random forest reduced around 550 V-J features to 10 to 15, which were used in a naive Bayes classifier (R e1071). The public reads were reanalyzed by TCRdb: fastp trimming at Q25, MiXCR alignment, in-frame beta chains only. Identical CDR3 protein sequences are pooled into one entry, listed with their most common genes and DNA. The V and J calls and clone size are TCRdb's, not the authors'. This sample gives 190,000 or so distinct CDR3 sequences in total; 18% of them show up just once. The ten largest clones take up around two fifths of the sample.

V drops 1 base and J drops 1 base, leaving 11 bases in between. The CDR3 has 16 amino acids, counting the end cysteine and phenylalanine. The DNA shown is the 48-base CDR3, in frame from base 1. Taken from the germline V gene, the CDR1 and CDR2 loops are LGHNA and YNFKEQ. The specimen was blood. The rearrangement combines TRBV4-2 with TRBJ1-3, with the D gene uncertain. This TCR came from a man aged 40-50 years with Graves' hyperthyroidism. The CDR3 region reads CASSQVSRGSGNTIYF. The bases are TGTGCCAGCAGCCAAGTGTCGCGGGGATCTGGAAACACCATATATTTT.